The 21 T cell receptor beta chains given below trace back to one sample, sequenced in a study of blood T cell repertoires in COVID-19. Here immunoSEQ multiplex PCR was the method, and the copy in TCRdb shows in-frame clones only, minus some. The table records approximately 500,000 clones, 75% to 90% of them present only once. The sample was peripheral blood. The receptors shown here come from a human donor in a cohort sampled during active COVID-19.

On this clone itself: Relative to the germline gene, one junction end is altered; a read error may explain this. V is TRBV19 and J is TRBJ2-1, with TRBD2 identical over 15 bases. CDR1 and CDR2 (germline): LNHDA, SQIVND (reference sequence). This CDR3 has 14 residues. CDR3 bases: TGTGCCAGTAGTATCGGGACTAGCGGGAGGCCCATGCTCTTC. Amino acids: CASSIGTSGRPMLF.

In this sample, this clone turned up once. This sequence joins TRBV4-1 and TRBJ2-6; 10 bases fit TRBD2. CDR1 and CDR2 from the germline V gene are MGHRA and YSYEKL. V trimming: 1 base; J trimming: 0 bases; junction bases outside the gene matches: 6. The CDR3 covers 19 residues. CDR3 coding DNA: TGCGCCAGCAGCCAAGGGTTAGGGACTAGCGCCTCTGGGGCCAACGTCCTGACTTTC. Protein: CASSQGLGTSASGANVLTF.

The chain uses TRBV5-4 and TRBJ2-3; perhaps TRBD2 as D (5 bases). The CDR3 totals 15 residues. Deletions cut 4 bases from V and 2 bases from J, with 14 bases between. Germline CDR1 and CDR2: SGHNT and YYREEE (reference sequence). The CDR3 DNA reads as TGTGCCAGCAGCCAGGACTGGATTACCACAGATACGCAGTATTTT. It is translated as CASSQDWITTDTQYF.

V is TRBV6-4 and J is TRBJ1-5; TRBD1 aligns across 8 bases. CDR1 and CDR2 (germline): MRHNA, SNTAGT. Losses at the gene ends were 6 bases for V and 4 bases for J; bases not matched to a gene: 5. The CDR3 loop spans 14 amino acids. The CDR3 region has the DNA TGTGCCAGCAGGGAAGACAGGGGTAATCAGCCCCAGCATTTT. It is translated as CASREDRGNQPQHF.

The genes are TRBV20-1 and TRBJ1-5; D unclear. Germline V lookup: CDR1 DFQATT, CDR2 SNEGSKA (reference sequence). The CDR3 contains 11 residues. V shed 0 bases and J shed 9 bases, with 6 bases lying between them. The CDR3 DNA reads TGCAGTGCTAGAGATCGGGGGCCCCAGCATTTT. This encodes CSARDRGPQHF.

The chain recombines TRBV28 with TRBJ2-7; TRBD1 might be the D (5 bases). V lost 5 bases to trimming and J lost 7 bases, with 15 bases between them. The V gene's germline CDR1 is MDHEN and CDR2 SYDVKM. The CDR3 loop spans 13 amino acids. This CDR3 is CASSTPLPGEQYF. Written as DNA, the CDR3 is TGTGCCAGCAGTACACCTCTTCCAGGGGAGCAGTACTTC.

CDR3 DNA sequence: TGTGCCAGCAGTTCCCACCTTGACACAAACTACACCTTC. It specifies CASSSHLDTNYTF. The chain is built from TRBV12-3 or TRBV12-4 and TRBJ1-2; no firm D call. Trimming removed 4 bases from V and 10 bases from J, with 16 bases in between. The CDR3 runs to 13 residues.

The chain is built from TRBV6-5 and TRBJ2-7; TRBD2 is a possible D gene (6 bases). CDR3 length: 14 amino acids. Trimming took 0 bases from V and 5 from J, leaving 11 bases between them. Germline V gives CDR1 MNHEY, CDR2 SVGAGI. This CDR3 is CASSYSPSVNEQYF. In nucleotides, the CDR3 is TGTGCCAGCAGTTACTCCCCTAGCGTCAACGAGCAGTACTTC.

This sequence joins TRBV10-3 and TRBJ1-1; D is possibly TRBD1 (5 bases). V lost 4 bases, J lost 2 bases, and 14 bases lay in between. Looked up from germline, CDR1 is ENHRY and CDR2 is SYGVKD. CDR3 length: 15 residues. The CDR3 sequence is CAISARGGSNTEAFF. The CDR3, as DNA: TGTGCCATCAGTGCTCGTGGGGGGTCAAACACTGAAGCTTTCTTT.

J is TRBJ2-1 and V is TRBV9; 14 bases are shared with TRBD2. The germline CDR1 and CDR2 sequences are SGDLS and YYNGEE. After removal of 4 bases from V and 3 bases from J, the junction contained 3 bases not matched to a gene. The CDR3 has 16 amino acids. CDR3 in amino acids: CASSLGLAGVYNEQFF. The CDR3 DNA follows: TGTGCCAGCAGCCTGGGACTAGCGGGAGTCTACAATGAGCAGTTCTTC.

This chain uses TRBV2 with TRBJ1-2; 9 bases are a match to TRBD1. The CDR3 is 13 amino acids. Germline CDR1 and CDR2: SNHLY and FYNNEI. The V and J ends lost 6 bases and 6 bases, in that order; junction bases with no gene match: 5. CDR3 in DNA: TGTGCCAGCAGGTACAGGGGGCGGAATGGCTACACCTTC. Translated: CASRYRGRNGYTF.

The rearrangement uses TRBV5-1 and TRBJ2-7; 9 nucleotides match TRBD2. V was clipped by 7 bases and J by 2 bases; unmatched bases: 7. Germline V lookup: CDR1 SGHRS, CDR2 YFSETQ. CDR3 length equals 14 residues. The CDR3 region is CASRWTSETYEQYF. DNA of the CDR3: TGCGCCAGCCGATGGACTAGCGAGACCTACGAGCAGTACTTC.

The sample holds a few counts of this clone. The chain couples TRBV7-8 to TRBJ2-7; TRBD2 matches 12 bases. There are 18 residues in the CDR3. Per germline, CDR1 SGHVS and CDR2 FQNEAQ. V shed 1 base and J 0 bases; nucleotides not matched to a gene: 7. In DNA, the CDR3 is TGTGCCAGCAGCTTAGGACGCCTAGCGGGAGGGGCCTCCTACGAGCAGTACTTC. As protein: CASSLGRLAGGASYEQYF. The complete variable domain, with remaining parts taken from reference TRBV7-8 and TRBJ2-7, reads GAGVSQSPRYKVAKRGQDVALRCDPISGHVSLFWYQQALGQGPEFLTYFQNEAQLDKSGLPSDRFFAERPEGSVSTLKIQRTQQEDSAVYLCASSLGRLAGGASYEQYFGPGTRLTVT.

This chain connects TRBV10-3 to TRBJ2-5; 8 nucleotides match TRBD2. CDR1 is ENHRY, CDR2 SYGVKD, per germline. J gave up 5 bases and V 0 bases, and 17 bases lay outside the gene matches. The CDR3 length is 19 residues. CDR3 bases: TGTGCCATCAGTGAGTCGCCGGGGCTAGCGGGTGCAGATGGGGAGACCCAGTACTTC. Protein product: CAISESPGLAGADGETQYF.

Written as DNA, the CDR3 is TGTGCCTGGTCGGACAGGTTGGGTGAAAAACTGTTTTTT. Translating gives CAWSDRLGEKLFF. The chain links TRBV30 to TRBJ1-4; 7 bases align to TRBD1. V dropped 5 bases and J dropped 7; count of bases not matched to a gene: 7. The germline CDR1 and CDR2 sequences are GTSNPN and SVGIG (reference sequence). The CDR3 has 13 residues.

This chain uses TRBV6-6 with TRBJ2-7; 8 bases agree with TRBD1. This CDR3 is 14 amino acids long. Trimming removed 5 bases from V and 2 bases from J; junction bases left unmatched: 5. The V gene's germline CDR1 is MNHNY and CDR2 SVGAGI (reference sequence). The CDR3 sequence: CASSPQGGPYEQYF. The CDR3 DNA is TGTGCCAGCAGTCCACAGGGGGGTCCCTACGAGCAGTACTTC.

The V and J genes are TRBV24-1 and TRBJ1-2, with 10 bases matching TRBD1. The CDR3 length is 15 residues. V trimming: 4 bases; J trimming: 6 bases; junction bases outside the gene matches: 7. Germline assignment: CDR1 KGHDR and CDR2 SFDVKD. The DNA of the CDR3 is TGTGCCACCAGTGAACCGGGACAGGGGAGAAATGGCTACACCTTC. Amino acids: CATSEPGQGRNGYTF.

The rearrangement uses TRBV10-1 and TRBJ2-1; possibly TRBD2 for D (5 bases). Germline-derived CDR1 and CDR2 are WNHNN and SYGVQD (reference sequence). V was clipped by 0 bases and J by 1 base, with 10 bases between them. The CDR3 is made up of 16 amino acids. The CDR3 DNA follows: TGCGCCAGCAGTGAGTCAGGCGGGCGTTCCTACAATGAGCAGTTCTTC. This gives the protein CASSESGGRSYNEQFF.

This clone was recorded a few times. The rearrangement joins TRBV6-6 to TRBJ1-1, with 10 bases identical to TRBD1. The CDR3 contains 14 residues. V trimming: 2 bases; J trimming: 6 bases; junction bases outside the gene matches: 3. Per the germline V gene, CDR1 is MNHNY and CDR2 is SVGAGI (reference sequence). The DNA of the CDR3 is TGTGCCAGCAGTTACGGGACAGGGGTGGCTGAAGCTTTCTTT. It is translated as CASSYGTGVAEAFF.

The gene calls are TRBV6-5 and TRBJ2-3; D is unresolved. Germline V gene data show CDR1 as MNHEY and CDR2 as SVGAGI. This CDR3 spans 11 amino acids. With 6 bases removed from V and 5 bases from J, the gap between germline ends came to 6 bases. CDR3 nucleotides: TGTGCCAGCAGACTCTTAGATACGCAGTATTTT. It yields the protein CASRLLDTQYF.

V is TRBV5-5 and J is TRBJ2-7; the match to TRBD1 covers 8 bases. Trimming cost V 0 bases and J 7 bases; bases outside gene matches: 12. CDR3 length equals 16 residues. Germline CDR1 and CDR2: SGHKS and YYEKEE (reference sequence). Here the CDR3 DNA reads TGTGCCAGCAGCTTGGGTGTTCGGCAGGGGGCGCGGGAGCAGTACTTC. Translating it yields CASSLGVRQGAREQYF.